The rows below give T cell receptor beta chains drawn from one sample of a study of blood T cell repertoires in COVID-19. Repertoires were generated with immunoSEQ multiplex PCR, while TCRdb's copy carries only in-frame clones and drops some. The repertoire has about 73,000 clones, roughly nine tenths of them found once; the top ten carry approximately 10%. Specimen: peripheral blood. These receptors all stem from a man older than 75 with acute or convalescent COVID-19. CDR3s leave out the opening cysteine and the closing phenylalanine or tryptophan. Each record gives: V gene, D gene, CDR3 protein. A D gene is named only where the DNA matches it firmly.

V gene: TRBV11-3
D gene: TRBD1
CDR3 protein: ASSSKPDRVNTEAF

V gene: TRBV5-5
D gene: TRBD1
CDR3 protein: ASSLYPSTGRFGNTIY

V gene: TRBV5-1
D gene: TRBD1
CDR3 protein: ASSLSGQGAAGELF

V gene: TRBV18
D gene: TRBD1
CDR3 protein: ASSRDSYTEAF

V gene: TRBV3-1/TRBV3-2
D gene: .
CDR3 protein: ASSQSAAASSSTDTQY

V gene: TRBV5-1
D gene: .
CDR3 protein: ASSLGGLDEETQY

V gene: TRBV5-1
D gene: TRBD1
CDR3 protein: ASSPTGDRNTEAF

V gene: TRBV5-4
D gene: .
CDR3 protein: ASSLGGRGGSAYEQY

V gene: TRBV2
D gene: TRBD1
CDR3 protein: ASKGTESMNTEAF

V gene: TRBV29-1
D gene: .
CDR3 protein: SANSGYNEQF

V gene: TRBV5-4
D gene: .
CDR3 protein: ASSATVNSSPLH

V gene: TRBV7-8
D gene: TRBD1
CDR3 protein: ASSLGDLGQGFWNTEAF

V gene: TRBV30
D gene: .
CDR3 protein: AWTIPQEADSTDTQY

V gene: TRBV28
D gene: .
CDR3 protein: ASRPGGPANEKLF

V gene: TRBV19
D gene: TRBD1
CDR3 protein: ASSTLTGTGEQY

V gene: TRBV27
D gene: TRBD1
CDR3 protein: ASRGTGIGTEAF

V gene: TRBV24-1
D gene: .
CDR3 protein: ATSDPGPGKNIQY

V gene: TRBV5-4
D gene: .
CDR3 protein: ASSWGAGDTEAF

V gene: TRBV4-2
D gene: .
CDR3 protein: ASSPGTRETQY

V gene: TRBV2
D gene: TRBD1
CDR3 protein: ASSAHGQGTGNTIY

V gene: TRBV5-1
D gene: .
CDR3 protein: ASSLDGVGGTQY

V gene: TRBV24-1
D gene: TRBD1
CDR3 protein: ATSDGTGEGFVPQH

V gene: TRBV5-4
D gene: TRBD1
CDR3 protein: ATIGQEYNEQF

V gene: TRBV10-3
D gene: TRBD1
CDR3 protein: AAKNRDRGTEAF

V gene: TRBV19
D gene: TRBD1
CDR3 protein: ASIPPGQVPLNTEAF

V gene: TRBV18
D gene: .
CDR3 protein: ASSPTGLGGEQF

V gene: TRBV27
D gene: .
CDR3 protein: ASSLGRNTEAF

V gene: TRBV29-1
D gene: TRBD2
CDR3 protein: SVSAGRNTGELF

V gene: TRBV7-9
D gene: TRBD1
CDR3 protein: ASSQPDRVEQY

V gene: TRBV27
D gene: TRBD1
CDR3 protein: ASSLTGGVTGELF

V gene: TRBV5-1
D gene: TRBD1
CDR3 protein: ASSSGTGENQPQH

V gene: TRBV29-1
D gene: .
CDR3 protein: SVEGGRHTEAF

V gene: TRBV7-2
D gene: .
CDR3 protein: ASSSPGTSSYEQY

V gene: TRBV3-1/TRBV3-2
D gene: TRBD1
CDR3 protein: ASSTGTGGSYEQY

V gene: TRBV18
D gene: .
CDR3 protein: ASSPIWTEETQY

V gene: TRBV7-9
D gene: .
CDR3 protein: ASSLQGGGADTQY

V gene: TRBV7-8
D gene: .
CDR3 protein: ASSQFQSTDTQY

V gene: TRBV11-2
D gene: TRBD1
CDR3 protein: ASSLGGQGRIYGYT

V gene: TRBV6-2/TRBV6-3
D gene: .
CDR3 protein: ASRYREGYT

V gene: TRBV19
D gene: TRBD1
CDR3 protein: ASSILTGGTGELF

V gene: TRBV28
D gene: .
CDR3 protein: ASSLPGNTEAF

V gene: TRBV19
D gene: TRBD1
CDR3 protein: ASRGDRARETQY

V gene: TRBV3-1/TRBV3-2
D gene: TRBD1
CDR3 protein: ASSQGDRKNYGYT

V gene: TRBV19
D gene: TRBD1
CDR3 protein: ASSADRGRETQY

V gene: TRBV11-3
D gene: .
CDR3 protein: ASSQTGSGELF

V gene: TRBV5-1
D gene: TRBD2
CDR3 protein: ASSLAGIYNEQF

V gene: TRBV5-6
D gene: .
CDR3 protein: ASGPGWTGELF

V gene: TRBV7-6
D gene: .
CDR3 protein: ASSPILSSYNEQF

V gene: TRBV23-1
D gene: .
CDR3 protein: ASSQSKDEEGRNTEAF

V gene: TRBV12-3/TRBV12-4
D gene: .
CDR3 protein: ASSSSGGYGYT

V gene: TRBV25-1
D gene: TRBD1
CDR3 protein: ASSQTGNYNSPLH

V gene: TRBV9
D gene: .
CDR3 protein: ASSLGGRTLGNTEAF

V gene: TRBV18
D gene: .
CDR3 protein: ASSPTRGSYNEQF

V gene: TRBV5-4
D gene: TRBD2
CDR3 protein: ASSLSGGRPDTQY

V gene: TRBV12-3/TRBV12-4
D gene: .
CDR3 protein: ASNQGDTEAF